These 11 T cell receptor beta chains came from one sample sequenced in a study of T cell changes during pregnancy in multiple sclerosis. Method: immunoSEQ multiplex PCR; TCRdb's copy keeps in-frame clones and lacks some. Altogether roughly 80,000 clones are present, around 89% being singletons, with the ten largest covering 1.5% to 2%. The sequencing here drew on peripheral blood, taken before pregnancy. These TCRs come from a female donor with multiple sclerosis, enrolled in a pregnancy study.

The rearrangement joins TRBV15 to TRBJ2-2, with 8 bases fitting TRBD2. CDR1 is LNHNV, CDR2 YYDKDF, per germline (reference sequence). The CDR3 is made up of 14 amino acids. V shed 7 bases and J 5 bases; nucleotides not matched to a gene: 6. The CDR3 protein is CATTLSGGTGELFF. The CDR3 coding sequence is TGTGCCACCACTTTAAGCGGGGGAACCGGGGAGCTGTTTTTT.

The chain recombines TRBV21-1 with TRBJ1-3; the table's D call TRBD1 went unverified against the DNA. TRBV21-1 is a known pseudogene. The length of the CDR3 is 13 residues. The CDR3 loop reads CASSNRVRNTIYF. The CDR3 DNA is TGTGCCAGCAGCAACAGGGTGAGAAACACCATATATTTT.

This clone has a single count. The chain uses TRBV29-1 and TRBJ1-4, with 8 bases fitting TRBD1. Germline V CDR1 and CDR2: SQVTM, ANQGSEA. There are 14 residues in the CDR3. Germline trimming cut 4 bases from V and 0 bases from J; bases unmatched to any gene: 1. CDR3: CSVVDRATNEKLFF. CDR3 bases: TGCAGCGTTGTGGACAGGGCAACTAATGAAAAACTGTTTTTT.

The chain carries TRBV7-9 and TRBJ1-6, with 9 bases matching TRBD1. The ends lost 1 base at V and 8 bases at J; junction bases unmatched: 6. The CDR3 has 16 residues. Germline values: CDR1 SEHNR, CDR2 FQNEAQ (reference sequence). CDR3: CASSLGKGQGYSPLHF. The CDR3 nucleotides are TGTGCCAGCAGCTTAGGGAAGGGACAGGGTTATTCACCCCTCCACTTT.

The chain recombines TRBV6-6 with TRBJ1-5, with a possible D match to TRBD1 (6 bases). The CDR3 length is 13 residues. The germline V gene has CDR1 MNHNY and CDR2 SVGAGI (reference sequence). Trimming cost V 6 bases and J 5 bases, with 11 bases left between them. The CDR3 nucleotides read TGTGCCAGCAGCCAGGACAGTTATCAGCCCCAGCATTTT. Residues: CASSQDSYQPQHF.

This chain links TRBV19 with TRBJ2-5; 7 nucleotides line up with TRBD2. With V trimmed by 5 bases and J by 5 bases, 5 bases remained unmatched. The germline V gene has CDR1 LNHDA and CDR2 SQIVND (reference sequence). The CDR3 extends over 13 amino acids. As DNA, the CDR3 is TGTGCCAGTAGTTCGTCTAGCGGCGAGACCCAGTACTTC. This translates into CASSSSSGETQYF. Combining the CDR3 with reference TRBV19 and TRBJ2-5 gives the whole variable domain DGGITQSPKYLFRKEGQNVTLSCEQNLNHDAMYWYRQDPGQGLRLIYYSQIVNDFQKGDIAEGYSVSREKKESFPLTVTSAQKNPTAFYLCASSSSSGETQYFGPGTRLLVL.

The chain couples TRBV6-4 to TRBJ1-1, with D perhaps matching TRBD1 (5 bases). CDR1 MRHNA and CDR2 SNTAGT come from the germline V gene. CDR3 size: 14 residues. V was pared by 6 bases and J by 6 bases, with 17 bases between. The CDR3 reads CASSYTFGAAEAFF. Written as DNA, the CDR3 is TGTGCCAGCAGCTACACCTTTGGGGCCGCTGAAGCTTTCTTT.

V and J are TRBV29-1 and TRBJ1-4; D unresolved. The CDR3 is made up of 12 amino acids. Trimming shortened V by 6 bases and J by 4 bases, and 9 bases separated the two germline ends. CDR1 SQVTM and CDR2 ANQGSEA come from the germline V gene. The CDR3 sequence is CSVMTGNEKLFF. For the CDR3, the DNA is TGCAGCGTCATGACGGGTAATGAAAAACTGTTTTTT.

The rearrangement links TRBV11-3 to TRBJ2-1, with 9 bases lining up with TRBD2. This CDR3 is 15 amino acids long. CDR1 and CDR2 from the germline V gene are SGHNT and YENEEA. V lost 3 bases, J lost 9 bases, and 9 bases stayed unmatched. The CDR3 nucleotides are TGTGCCAGCAGCTTGGGGGCTAGCGGGGTCGCTGAGCAGTTCTTC. Translating gives CASSLGASGVAEQFF.

The gene calls are TRBV2 and TRBJ2-5, with D possibly being TRBD1 (6 bases). This CDR3 spans 14 amino acids. V lost 3 bases to trimming and J lost 7 bases, with 15 bases between them. Germline-derived CDR1 and CDR2 are SNHLY and FYNNEI. The CDR3 sequence is CASSDLYSQGTQYF. The DNA of the CDR3 is TGTGCCAGCAGTGACCTATACTCACAGGGGACCCAGTACTTC.

V gene TRBV7-2 combines with J gene TRBJ1-1, with D unresolved. Germline CDR1 reads SGHTA; CDR2 reads FQGNSA. Trimming took off 1 base at V and 11 bases at J, with 14 bases between the two ends. The CDR3 runs to 13 residues. This CDR3 reads CASSLERGIGAFF. The CDR3 region has the DNA TGTGCCAGCAGCTTAGAAAGAGGAATTGGGGCTTTCTTT.